The clone carrying this T cell receptor beta chain has only a few counts. Its antigen is still unknown. TCR beta libraries were made by quantitative 5'-RACE with molecular barcodes. TCRdb re-called the 5' RACE reads through MiXCR, storing one row per CDR3 protein. The sample holds about 840,000 distinct CDR3 sequences, 12% seen once. The data stem from a study of CD8 T cells in ankylosing spondylitis. Overall study findings and caveats: Seemingly characteristic of ankylosing spondylitis blood was a TCR beta motif consisting of about 8 highly homologous variants.

The TCR was taken from a male donor with ankylosing spondylitis. Sequencing was carried out using blood, either unsorted or a sorted T cell fraction (not recorded which).

The CDR3 DNA sequence: TGCAGTGCTCTACCACTAGCGGGAATGTCCTACAATGAGCAGTTCTTC. This gives the protein CSALPLAGMSYNEQFF. V usage is TRBV20-1 and J usage is TRBJ2-1; 10 positions agree with TRBD2. Losses at the gene ends were 5 bases for V and 1 base for J; bases not matched to a gene: 8. Germline values: CDR1 DFQATT, CDR2 SNEGSKA (reference sequence). The CDR3 is made up of 16 amino acids.